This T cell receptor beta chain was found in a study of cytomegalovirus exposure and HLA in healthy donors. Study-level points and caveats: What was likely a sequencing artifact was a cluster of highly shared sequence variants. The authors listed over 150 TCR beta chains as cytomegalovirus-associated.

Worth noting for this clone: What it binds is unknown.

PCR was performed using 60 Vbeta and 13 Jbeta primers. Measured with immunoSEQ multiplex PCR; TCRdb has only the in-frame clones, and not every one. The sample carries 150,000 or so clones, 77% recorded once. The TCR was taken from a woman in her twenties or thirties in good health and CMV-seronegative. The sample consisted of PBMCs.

The CDR3: CASSLLPQGNTEAFF. The DNA of the CDR3 is TGTGCCAGCAGCTTACTTCCCCAGGGGAACACTGAAGCTTTCTTT. The rearrangement joins TRBV7-3 to TRBJ1-1, with a possible D match to TRBD1 (5 bases). Germline CDR1 is SGHTA and CDR2 is FQGTGA. The CDR3 runs to 15 residues. Trimming took 2 bases from V and 1 from J, leaving 11 bases between them.